This record covers a single T cell receptor (beta chain). Its antigen is still unknown. Each of the donors was a healthy bone marrow donor. These data are taken from a study of cytomegalovirus exposure and HLA in healthy donors. General observations from the study: A previous analysis found most TCR beta V segments productive roughly 90% or roughly 30% of the time.

60 Vbeta and 13 Jbeta primers were used in PCR. Sequencing used immunoSEQ multiplex PCR; TCRdb keeps in-frame clones, though not all of them. The sample has 95,000 to 150,000 clones, less than 75% seen once. The origin of this receptor is a woman in her thirties or forties in good health and CMV-seronegative. Specimen: PBMCs.

CDR3 region: CASSIDDSRIEKLFF. The CDR3 DNA follows: TGTGCCAGTAGTATAGATGACAGCAGGATAGAAAAACTGTTTTTT. The chain carries TRBV19 and TRBJ1-4, with D perhaps TRBD1 (5 bases). This CDR3 region has 15 residues. The V end was cut by 0 bases, the J end by 8 bases, with 13 bases between. Germline lookup yields CDR1 LNHDA and CDR2 SQIVND (reference sequence).